The 15 T cell receptor beta chains below were found in one sample sequenced in a study of identical twins. TCRdb re-analysed the 5' RACE reads in MiXCR, keeping a single row per CDR3 protein. The table shows 450,000 or so distinct CDR3 sequences, with approximately 14% occurring only once. A further study also used this sample, focusing on yellow fever vaccine responses in identical twins.

Sequenced material: CD4+ T cells sorted from blood. These receptors were taken from a woman between 18 and 30 years old in good health.

This clonotype was detected a few times. V usage is TRBV10-3 and J usage is TRBJ2-1; 10 bases agree with TRBD2. The V segment lost 4 bases and the J segment 6 bases; nucleotides outside the gene matches: 9. The CDR3 contains 16 residues. CDR1 and CDR2 (germline): ENHRY, SYGVKD. CDR3 residues: CAISVHRTSGLNEQFF. The CDR3 bases are TGTGCCATCAGTGTGCACCGGACTAGCGGCCTCAATGAGCAGTTCTTC.

The rearrangement links TRBV27 to TRBJ2-3; 9 positions agree with TRBD2. Germline CDR1 and CDR2: MNHEY and SMNVEV (reference sequence). V was clipped by 2 bases and J by 2 bases; unmatched bases: 8. The CDR3 is 17 residues long. The CDR3 DNA reads as TGTGCCAGCAGTTTACTTCCGCGGGGGGGGTCCACAGATACGCAGTATTTT. It yields the protein CASSLLPRGGSTDTQYF.

The chain carries TRBV7-2 and TRBJ2-3; D gene uncertain. The CDR3 runs to 14 residues. CDR1 is SGHTA, CDR2 FQGNSA, per germline. Trimming stripped 1 base from V and 5 bases from J, with 10 bases between. CDR3 protein: CASSLGPTGDTQYF. For the CDR3, the DNA is TGTGCCAGCAGCTTAGGACCCACGGGAGATACGCAGTATTTT.

Many counts were recorded for this clonotype. The chain couples TRBV6-2 or TRBV6-3 to TRBJ2-7; D is tentatively TRBD1 or TRBD2 (7 bases each). CDR3 size: 14 residues. Germline CDR1 is MNHEY and CDR2 is SVGEGT. The ends were cut back, 6 bases at V and 3 bases at J, with 15 bases in the middle. The CDR3 coding sequence is TGTGCCAGCAGCCACAGGGGAGGGGGCTACGAGCAGTACTTC. This sequence encodes CASSHRGGGYEQYF.

The chain employs TRBV20-1 and TRBJ2-5; the match to TRBD2 covers 8 bases. The CDR3 runs 13 residues. V lost 2 bases and J lost 5; bases outside the gene matches: 4. Germline values: CDR1 DFQATT, CDR2 SNEGSKA (reference sequence). CDR3 nucleotides: TGCAGTGCTAGACTCGGGGGGGGGGAGACCCAGTACTTC. It encodes CSARLGGGETQYF.

In its sample, this clonotype was seen a few times. This sequence joins TRBV6-1 and TRBJ2-6; D unclear. The CDR3 loop spans 15 amino acids. The ends were cut back, 4 bases at V and 4 bases at J, with 11 bases in the middle. The germline gives CDR1 MNHNS, CDR2 SASEGT. The CDR3 reads CASSGGSAGANVLTF. In DNA, the CDR3 is TGTGCCAGCAGTGGGGGTAGTGCGGGGGCCAACGTCCTGACTTTC.

This clonotype was picked up a small number of times. This chain uses TRBV20-1 with TRBJ1-5, with 8 bases lining up with TRBD1. CDR1 is DFQATT, CDR2 SNEGSKA, per germline (reference sequence). J gave up 0 bases and V 7 bases, and 8 bases lay outside the gene matches. The CDR3 covers 15 residues. The CDR3 bases are TGCAGTGTTCCGACAGGGGAGGATAGCAATCAGCCCCAGCATTTT. It specifies CSVPTGEDSNQPQHF.

This clonotype was picked up a small number of times. The chain uses TRBV4-3 and TRBJ2-7; 11 bases align to TRBD2. The length of the CDR3 is 17 residues. The germline CDR1 and CDR2 sequences are LGHNA and YSLEER. V shed 1 base and J 1 base; nucleotides not matched to a gene: 6. This CDR3 is CASSQGGSGRGSYEQYF. The CDR3 bases are TGCGCCAGCAGCCAAGGGGGTAGCGGGAGGGGATCCTACGAGCAGTACTTC.

This chain joins TRBV7-3 and TRBJ2-3; no definite D call. This CDR3 is 13 amino acids long. Trimming left V 6 bases short and J 0 bases short, with 7 bases between. Germline V gives CDR1 SGHTA, CDR2 FQGTGA. Here the CDR3 reads CASSLLSTDTQYF. The CDR3 coding sequence is TGTGCCAGCAGTCTCCTAAGCACAGATACGCAGTATTTT.

This clonotype has a handful of counts. The chain couples TRBV7-2 to TRBJ2-5, with 7 bases fitting TRBD2. With V trimmed by 3 bases and J by 6 bases, 10 bases remained unmatched. This CDR3 contains 15 residues. Germline V lookup: CDR1 SGHTA, CDR2 FQGNSA. The CDR3 reads CASSFSAGAGKTQYF. For the CDR3, the DNA is TGTGCCAGCAGCTTTTCTGCGGGAGCAGGGAAGACCCAGTACTTC.

The chain is built from TRBV24-1 and TRBJ2-3, with D perhaps TRBD1 or TRBD2 (6 bases each). CDR3 size: 17 residues. Germline V gene data show CDR1 as KGHDR and CDR2 as SFDVKD. With 3 bases removed from V and 4 bases from J, the gap between germline ends came to 19 bases. The CDR3 here is CATSDPHRKGGADTQYF. Here the CDR3 DNA reads TGTGCCACCAGTGATCCCCACCGGAAGGGGGGTGCAGATACGCAGTATTTT.

This chain connects TRBV6-1 to TRBJ2-5, with TRBD2 matching 12 bases. The CDR3 runs 14 residues. The junction had 1 base not matched to a gene; V was cut back by 5 bases and J by 3 bases. Germline-derived CDR1 and CDR2 are MNHNS and SASEGT. CDR3 sequence (DNA): TGTGCCAGCAGTCGACTAGCGGGAGAAGAGACCCAGTACTTC. Translated, it gives CASSRLAGEETQYF.

Points on this clonotype: The junction departs from germline at one end; a sequencing error may be responsible. The chain employs TRBV18 and TRBJ2-4; D may be TRBD1 (5 bases). The CDR3 runs to 12 residues. In germline, CDR1 is KGHSH, CDR2 LQKENI. CDR3 residues: CASSPGKGVGDF. In DNA form, the CDR3 reads TGTGCCAGCTCACCAGGGAAAGGGGTAGGGGACTTC.

V is TRBV7-6 and J is TRBJ2-2; 14 nucleotides line up with TRBD2. CDR1 SGHVS and CDR2 FNYEAQ come from the germline V gene. The CDR3 is made up of 18 amino acids. The V gene end was trimmed by 5 bases and the J gene end by 2 bases; junction bases not matched to a gene: 7. CDR3 DNA: TGTGCCAGCAGCCTCGGACTAGCGGGAGGCCCAAACACCGGGGAGCTGTTTTTT. It yields the protein CASSLGLAGGPNTGELFF.

The chain joins TRBV3-1 to TRBJ1-6; TRBD1 agrees at 7 bases. The CDR3 has 14 residues. V dropped 3 bases and J dropped 7; count of bases not matched to a gene: 3. Looked up from germline, CDR1 is LGHDT and CDR2 is YNNKEL (reference sequence). In DNA, the CDR3 is TGTGCCAGCAGCCAGCAGGGGGGCAATTCACCCCTCCACTTT. This sequence encodes CASSQQGGNSPLHF. Combining the CDR3 with reference TRBV3-1 and TRBJ1-6 gives the whole variable domain DTAVSQTPKYLVTQMGNDKSIKCEQNLGHDTMYWYKQDSKKFLKIMFSYNNKELIINETVPNRFSPKSPDKAHLNLHINSLELGDSAVYFCASSQQGGNSPLHFGNGTRLTVT.